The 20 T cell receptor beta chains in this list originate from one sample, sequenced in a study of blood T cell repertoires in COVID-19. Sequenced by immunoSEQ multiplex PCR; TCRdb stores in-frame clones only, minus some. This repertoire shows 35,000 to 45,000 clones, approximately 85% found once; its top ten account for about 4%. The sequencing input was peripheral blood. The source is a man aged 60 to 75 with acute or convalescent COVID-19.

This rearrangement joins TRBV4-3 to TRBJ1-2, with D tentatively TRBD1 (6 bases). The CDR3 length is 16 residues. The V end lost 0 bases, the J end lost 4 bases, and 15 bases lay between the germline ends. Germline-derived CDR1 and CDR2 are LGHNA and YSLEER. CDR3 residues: CASSQDLGQSRYGYTF. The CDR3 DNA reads TGCGCCAGCAGCCAAGATCTCGGACAGTCTCGCTATGGCTACACCTTC.

The CDR3 spells CASSFGGEGNTIYF. CDR3 sequence (DNA): TGCGCCAGCAGCTTCGGAGGGGAAGGAAACACCATATATTTT. V and J are TRBV5-1 and TRBJ1-3; D possibly corresponds to TRBD1 (5 bases). Trimming took 2 bases from V and 4 from J, leaving 10 bases between them. CDR3 size: 14 residues. In germline, CDR1 is SGHRS, CDR2 YFSETQ. The full variable domain, completed using reference TRBV5-1 and TRBJ1-3, is KAGVTQTPRYLIKTRGQQVTLSCSPISGHRSVSWYQQTPGQGLQFLFEYFSETQRNKGNFPGRFSGRQFSNSRSEMNVSTLELGDSALYLCASSFGGEGNTIYFGEGSWLTVV.

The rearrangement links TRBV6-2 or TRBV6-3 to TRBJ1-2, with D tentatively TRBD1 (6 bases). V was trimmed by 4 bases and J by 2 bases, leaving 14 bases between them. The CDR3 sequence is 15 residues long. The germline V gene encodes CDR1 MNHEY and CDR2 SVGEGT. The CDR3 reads CASSSTPTGNYGYTF. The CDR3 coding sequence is TGTGCCAGCAGTTCAACTCCGACAGGCAACTATGGCTACACCTTC.

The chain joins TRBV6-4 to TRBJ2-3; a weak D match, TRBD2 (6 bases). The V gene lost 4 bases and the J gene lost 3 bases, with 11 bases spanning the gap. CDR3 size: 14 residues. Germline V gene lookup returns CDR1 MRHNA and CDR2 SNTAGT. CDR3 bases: TGTGCCAGCAGTGTGGAGGGAGGTACAGATACGCAGTATTTT. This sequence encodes CASSVEGGTDTQYF.

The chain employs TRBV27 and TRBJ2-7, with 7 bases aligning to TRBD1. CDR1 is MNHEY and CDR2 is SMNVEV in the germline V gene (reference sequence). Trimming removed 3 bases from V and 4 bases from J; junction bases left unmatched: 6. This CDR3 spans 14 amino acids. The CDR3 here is CASSFRDRPYEQYF. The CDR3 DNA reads TGTGCCAGCAGTTTCCGGGACAGACCTTACGAGCAGTACTTC.

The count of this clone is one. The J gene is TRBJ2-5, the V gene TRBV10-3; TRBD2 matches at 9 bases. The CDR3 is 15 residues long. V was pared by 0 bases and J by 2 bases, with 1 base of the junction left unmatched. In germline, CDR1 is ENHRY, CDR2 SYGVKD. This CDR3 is CAISESLAGQETQYF. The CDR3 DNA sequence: TGTGCCATCAGTGAGTCGCTAGCGGGGCAAGAGACCCAGTACTTC.

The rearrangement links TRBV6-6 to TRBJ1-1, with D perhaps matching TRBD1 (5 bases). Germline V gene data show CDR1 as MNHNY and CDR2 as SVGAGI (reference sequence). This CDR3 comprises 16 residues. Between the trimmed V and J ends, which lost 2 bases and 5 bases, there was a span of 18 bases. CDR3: CASSYPGGGTGTEAFF. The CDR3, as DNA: TGTGCCAGCAGTTACCCCGGGGGGGGAACGGGGACTGAAGCTTTCTTT.

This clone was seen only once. Here the CDR3 DNA reads TGTGCCAGCTCACCGGGACAGGGGGCGAGCAATCAGCCCCAGCATTTT. This sequence encodes CASSPGQGASNQPQHF. J is TRBJ1-5 and V is TRBV18, with TRBD1 matching 12 bases. The CDR3 has 16 amino acids. The V gene's germline CDR1 is KGHSH and CDR2 LQKENI. The trim removed 3 bases at V and 1 base at J, leaving 1 base unmatched.

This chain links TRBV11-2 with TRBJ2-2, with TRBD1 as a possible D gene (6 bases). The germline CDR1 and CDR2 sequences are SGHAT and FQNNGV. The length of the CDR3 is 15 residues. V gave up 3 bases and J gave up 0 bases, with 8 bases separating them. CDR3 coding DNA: TGTGCCAGCAGCTTCGGGACACCGAACACCGGGGAGCTGTTTTTT. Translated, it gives CASSFGTPNTGELFF.

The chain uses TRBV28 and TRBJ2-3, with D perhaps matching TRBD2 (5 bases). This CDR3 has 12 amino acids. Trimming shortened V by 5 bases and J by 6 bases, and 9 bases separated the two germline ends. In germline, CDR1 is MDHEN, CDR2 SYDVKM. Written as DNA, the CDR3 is TGTGCCAGCAGTAGGGAGCGGGATACGCAGTATTTT. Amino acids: CASSRERDTQYF. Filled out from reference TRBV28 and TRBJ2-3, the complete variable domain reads DVKVTQSSRYLVKRTGEKVFLECVQDMDHENMFWYRQDPGLGLRLIYFSYDVKMKEKGDIPEGYSVSREKKERFSLILESASTNQTSMYLCASSRERDTQYFGPGTRLTVL.

The CDR3 sequence is CASSPWGGTSGKETQYF. DNA of the CDR3: TGTGCCAGCAGCCCTTGGGGTGGGACTAGCGGTAAAGAGACCCAGTACTTC. The gene calls are TRBV28 and TRBJ2-5; 11 bases line up with TRBD2. After removal of 6 bases from V and 3 bases from J, the junction contained 12 bases not matched to a gene. This CDR3 is 17 amino acids long. Germline V gene data show CDR1 as MDHEN and CDR2 as SYDVKM.

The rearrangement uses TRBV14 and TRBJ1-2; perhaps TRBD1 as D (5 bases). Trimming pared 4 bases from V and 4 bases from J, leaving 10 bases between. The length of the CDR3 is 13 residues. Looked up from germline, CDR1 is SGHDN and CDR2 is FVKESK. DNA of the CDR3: TGTGCCAGCAGCCCCCCCGACAGCTATGGCTACACCTTC. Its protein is CASSPPDSYGYTF.

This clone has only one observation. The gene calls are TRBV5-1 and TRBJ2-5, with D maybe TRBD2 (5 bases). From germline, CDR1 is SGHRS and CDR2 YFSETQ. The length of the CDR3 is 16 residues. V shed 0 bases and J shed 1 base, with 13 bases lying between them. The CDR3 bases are TGCGCCAGCAGCTTGGGTCTAGCCTTCCTCCAAGAGACCCAGTACTTC. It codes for CASSLGLAFLQETQYF.

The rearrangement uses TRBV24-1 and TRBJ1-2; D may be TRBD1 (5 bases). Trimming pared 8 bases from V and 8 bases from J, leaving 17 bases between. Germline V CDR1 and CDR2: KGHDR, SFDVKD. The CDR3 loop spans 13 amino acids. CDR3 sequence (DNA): TGTGCCACCACTGCCCAGAAGGGGTCGGGCTACACCTTC. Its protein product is CATTAQKGSGYTF.

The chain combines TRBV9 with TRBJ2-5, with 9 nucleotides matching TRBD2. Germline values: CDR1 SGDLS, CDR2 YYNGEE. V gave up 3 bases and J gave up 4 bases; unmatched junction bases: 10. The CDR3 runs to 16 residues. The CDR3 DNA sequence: TGTGCCAGCAGCGAGACTGGGGCGGGAGGGGGAGAGACCCAGTACTTC. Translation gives CASSETGAGGGETQYF. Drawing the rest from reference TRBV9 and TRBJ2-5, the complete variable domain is DSGVTQTPKHLITATGQRVTLRCSPRSGDLSVYWYQQSLDQGLQFLIQYYNGEERAKGNILERFSAQQFPDLHSELNLSSLELGDSALYFCASSETGAGGGETQYFGPGTRLLVL.

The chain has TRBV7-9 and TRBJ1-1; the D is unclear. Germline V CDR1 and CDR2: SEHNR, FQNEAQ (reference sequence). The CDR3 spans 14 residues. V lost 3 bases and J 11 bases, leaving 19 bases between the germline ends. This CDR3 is CASSLNVVGDFAFF. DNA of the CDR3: TGTGCCAGCAGCTTGAATGTCGTCGGGGATTTCGCTTTCTTT.

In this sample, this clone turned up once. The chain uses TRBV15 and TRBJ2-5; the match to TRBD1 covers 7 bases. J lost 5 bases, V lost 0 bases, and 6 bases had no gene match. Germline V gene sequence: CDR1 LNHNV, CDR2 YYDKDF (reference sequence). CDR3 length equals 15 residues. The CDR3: CATSRELQGLETQYF. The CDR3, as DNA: TGTGCCACCAGCAGAGAGCTACAGGGGTTGGAGACCCAGTACTTC.

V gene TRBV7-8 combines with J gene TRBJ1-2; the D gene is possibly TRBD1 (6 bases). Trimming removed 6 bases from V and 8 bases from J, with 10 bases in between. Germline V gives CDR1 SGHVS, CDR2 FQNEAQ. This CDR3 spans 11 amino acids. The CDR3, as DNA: TGTGCCAGCAGAGGACAGAAGGGCTACACCTTC. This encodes CASRGQKGYTF.

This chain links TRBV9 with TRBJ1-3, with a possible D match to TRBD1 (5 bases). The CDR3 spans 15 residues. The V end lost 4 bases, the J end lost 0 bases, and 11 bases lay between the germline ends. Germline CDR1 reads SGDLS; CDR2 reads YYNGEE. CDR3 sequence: CASSPRQSSGNTIYF. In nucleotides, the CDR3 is TGTGCCAGCAGCCCTCGACAGAGCTCTGGAAACACCATATATTTT.

This CDR3 reads CASSSGDAKNIQYF. The CDR3 nucleotides read TGTGCCAGCAGTTCAGGGGACGCCAAAAACATTCAGTACTTC. The chain joins TRBV6-5 to TRBJ2-4; perhaps TRBD1 as D (6 bases). The CDR3 length is 14 residues. The V end lost 4 bases, the J end lost 1 base, and 8 bases lay between the germline ends. In germline, CDR1 is MNHEY, CDR2 SVGAGI.